This TCR beta chain stems from a study of cytomegalovirus exposure and HLA in healthy donors. CDR1 is SGHRS and CDR2 is YFSETQ in the germline V gene. V dropped 0 bases and J dropped 5; count of bases not matched to a gene: 15. The CDR3 is 18 amino acids. Assay used: immunoSEQ multiplex PCR; TCRdb lists only in-frame clones, some missing. The profile shows 110,000 to 150,000 clones, about 90% of them singletons. This TCR came from a man aged 18-30 years in good health and CMV-seronegative. The rearrangement uses TRBV5-1 and TRBJ2-5, with 8 bases aligning to TRBD1. Sequencing was done on a sample of PBMCs. CDR3 sequence: CASSLGSQGVTRPETQYF. The CDR3, as DNA: TGCGCCAGCAGCTTGGGATCACAGGGGGTAACGAGGCCCGAGACCCAGTACTTC. Complete variable domain (other parts from reference TRBV5-1 and TRBJ2-5): KAGVTQTPRYLIKTRGQQVTLSCSPISGHRSVSWYQQTPGQGLQFLFEYFSETQRNKGNFPGRFSGRQFSNSRSEMNVSTLELGDSALYLCASSLGSQGVTRPETQYFGPGTRLLVL.